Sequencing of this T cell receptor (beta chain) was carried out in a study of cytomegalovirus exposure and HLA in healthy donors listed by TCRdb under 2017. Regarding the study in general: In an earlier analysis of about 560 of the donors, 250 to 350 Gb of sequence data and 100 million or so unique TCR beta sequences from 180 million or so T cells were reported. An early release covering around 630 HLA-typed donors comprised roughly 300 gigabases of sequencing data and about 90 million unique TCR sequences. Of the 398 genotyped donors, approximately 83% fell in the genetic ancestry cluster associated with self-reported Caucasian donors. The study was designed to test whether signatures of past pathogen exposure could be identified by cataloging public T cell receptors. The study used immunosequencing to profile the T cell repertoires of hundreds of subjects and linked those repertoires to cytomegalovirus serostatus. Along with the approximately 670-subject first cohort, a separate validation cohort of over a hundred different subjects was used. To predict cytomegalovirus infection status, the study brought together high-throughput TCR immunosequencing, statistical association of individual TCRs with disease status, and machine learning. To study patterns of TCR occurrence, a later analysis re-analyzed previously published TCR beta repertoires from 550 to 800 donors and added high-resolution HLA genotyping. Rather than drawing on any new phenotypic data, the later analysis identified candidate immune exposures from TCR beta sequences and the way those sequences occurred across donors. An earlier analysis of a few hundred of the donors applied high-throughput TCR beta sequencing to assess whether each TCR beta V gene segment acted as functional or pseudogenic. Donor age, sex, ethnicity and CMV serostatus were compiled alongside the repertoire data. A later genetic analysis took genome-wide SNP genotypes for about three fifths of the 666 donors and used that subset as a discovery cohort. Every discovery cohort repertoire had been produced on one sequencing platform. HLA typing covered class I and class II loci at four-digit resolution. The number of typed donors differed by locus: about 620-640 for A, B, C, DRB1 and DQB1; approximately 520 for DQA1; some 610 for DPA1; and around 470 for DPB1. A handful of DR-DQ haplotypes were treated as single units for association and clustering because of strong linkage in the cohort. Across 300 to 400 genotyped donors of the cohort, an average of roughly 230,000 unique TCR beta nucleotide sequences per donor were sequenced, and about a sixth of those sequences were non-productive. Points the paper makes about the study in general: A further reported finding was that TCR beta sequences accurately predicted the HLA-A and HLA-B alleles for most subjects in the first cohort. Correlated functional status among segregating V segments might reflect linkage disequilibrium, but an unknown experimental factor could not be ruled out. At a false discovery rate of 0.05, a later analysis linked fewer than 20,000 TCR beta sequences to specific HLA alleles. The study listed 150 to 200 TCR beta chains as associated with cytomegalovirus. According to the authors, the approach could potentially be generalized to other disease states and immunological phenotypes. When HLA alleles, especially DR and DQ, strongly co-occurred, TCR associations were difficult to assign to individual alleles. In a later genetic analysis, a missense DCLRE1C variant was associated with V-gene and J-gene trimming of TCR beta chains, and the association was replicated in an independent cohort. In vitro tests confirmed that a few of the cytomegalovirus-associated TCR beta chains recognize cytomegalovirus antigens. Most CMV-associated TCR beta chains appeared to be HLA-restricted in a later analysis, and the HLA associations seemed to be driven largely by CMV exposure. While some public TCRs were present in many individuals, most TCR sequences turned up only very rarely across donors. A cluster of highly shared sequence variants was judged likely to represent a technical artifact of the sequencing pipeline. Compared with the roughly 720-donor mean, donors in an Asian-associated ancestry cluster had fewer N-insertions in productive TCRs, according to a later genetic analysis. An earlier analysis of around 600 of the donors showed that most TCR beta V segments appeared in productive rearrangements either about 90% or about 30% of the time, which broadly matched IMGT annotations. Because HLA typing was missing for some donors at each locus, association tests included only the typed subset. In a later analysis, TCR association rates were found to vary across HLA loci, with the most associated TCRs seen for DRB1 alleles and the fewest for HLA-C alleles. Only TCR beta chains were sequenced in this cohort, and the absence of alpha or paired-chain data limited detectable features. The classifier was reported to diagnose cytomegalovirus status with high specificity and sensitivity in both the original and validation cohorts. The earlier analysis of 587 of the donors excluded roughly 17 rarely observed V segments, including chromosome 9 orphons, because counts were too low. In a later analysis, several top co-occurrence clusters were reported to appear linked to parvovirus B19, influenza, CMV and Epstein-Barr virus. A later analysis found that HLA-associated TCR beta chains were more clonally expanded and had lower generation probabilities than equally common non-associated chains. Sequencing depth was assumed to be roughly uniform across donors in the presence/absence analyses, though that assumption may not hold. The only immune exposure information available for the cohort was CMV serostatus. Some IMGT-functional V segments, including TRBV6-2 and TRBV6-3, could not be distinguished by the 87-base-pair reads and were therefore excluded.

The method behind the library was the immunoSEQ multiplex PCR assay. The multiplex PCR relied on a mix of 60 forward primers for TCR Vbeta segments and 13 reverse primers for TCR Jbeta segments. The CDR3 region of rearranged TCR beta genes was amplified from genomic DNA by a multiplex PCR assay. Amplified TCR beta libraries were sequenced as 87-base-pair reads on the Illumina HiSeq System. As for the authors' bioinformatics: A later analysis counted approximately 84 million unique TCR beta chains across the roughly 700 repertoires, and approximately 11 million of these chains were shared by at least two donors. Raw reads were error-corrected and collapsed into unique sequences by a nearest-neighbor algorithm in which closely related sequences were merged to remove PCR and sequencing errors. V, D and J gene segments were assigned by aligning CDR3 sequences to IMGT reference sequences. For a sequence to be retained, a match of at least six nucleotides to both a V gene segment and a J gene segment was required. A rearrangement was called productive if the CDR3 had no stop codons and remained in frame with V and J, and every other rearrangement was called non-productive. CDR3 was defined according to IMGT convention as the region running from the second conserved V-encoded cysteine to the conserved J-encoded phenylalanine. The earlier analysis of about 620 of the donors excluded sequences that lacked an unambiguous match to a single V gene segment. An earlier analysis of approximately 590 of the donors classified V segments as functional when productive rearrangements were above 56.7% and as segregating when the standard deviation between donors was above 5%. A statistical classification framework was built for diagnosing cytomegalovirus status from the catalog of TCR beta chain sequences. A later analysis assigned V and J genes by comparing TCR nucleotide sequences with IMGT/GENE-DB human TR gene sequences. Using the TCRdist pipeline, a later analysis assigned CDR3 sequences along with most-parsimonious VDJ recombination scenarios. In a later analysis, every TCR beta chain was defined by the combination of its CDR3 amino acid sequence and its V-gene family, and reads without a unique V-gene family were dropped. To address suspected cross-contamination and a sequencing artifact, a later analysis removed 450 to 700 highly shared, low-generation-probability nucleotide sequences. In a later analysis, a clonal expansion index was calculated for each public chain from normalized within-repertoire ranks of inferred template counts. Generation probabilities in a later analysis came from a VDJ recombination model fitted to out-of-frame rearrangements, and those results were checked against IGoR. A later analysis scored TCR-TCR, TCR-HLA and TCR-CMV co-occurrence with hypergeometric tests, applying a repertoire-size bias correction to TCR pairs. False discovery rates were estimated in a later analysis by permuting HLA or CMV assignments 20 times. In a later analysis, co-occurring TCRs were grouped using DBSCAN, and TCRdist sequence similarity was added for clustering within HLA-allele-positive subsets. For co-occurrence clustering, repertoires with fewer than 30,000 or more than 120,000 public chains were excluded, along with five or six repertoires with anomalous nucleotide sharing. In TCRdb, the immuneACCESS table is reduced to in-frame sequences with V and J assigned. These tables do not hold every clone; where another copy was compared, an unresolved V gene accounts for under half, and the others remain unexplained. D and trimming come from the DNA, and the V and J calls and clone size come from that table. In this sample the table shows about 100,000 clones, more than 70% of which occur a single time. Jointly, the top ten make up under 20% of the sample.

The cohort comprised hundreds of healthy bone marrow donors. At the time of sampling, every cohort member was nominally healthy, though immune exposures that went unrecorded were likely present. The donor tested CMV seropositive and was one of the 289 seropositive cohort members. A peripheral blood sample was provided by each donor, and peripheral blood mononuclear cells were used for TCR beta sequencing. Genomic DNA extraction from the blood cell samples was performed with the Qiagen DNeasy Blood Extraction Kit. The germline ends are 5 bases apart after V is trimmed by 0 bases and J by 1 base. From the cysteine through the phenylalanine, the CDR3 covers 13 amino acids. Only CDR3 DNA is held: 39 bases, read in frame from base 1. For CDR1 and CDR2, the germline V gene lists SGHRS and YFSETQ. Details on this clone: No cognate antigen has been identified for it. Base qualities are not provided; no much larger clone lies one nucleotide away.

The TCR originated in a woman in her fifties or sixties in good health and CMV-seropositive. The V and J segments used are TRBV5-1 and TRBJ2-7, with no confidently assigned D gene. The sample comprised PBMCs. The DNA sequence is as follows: TGCGCCAGCAGCTTGGACTGGTCCTACGAGCAGTACTTC. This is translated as CASSLDWSYEQYF.